The 24 T cell receptor beta chains listed next were all sequenced from one sample in a study of prognosis after radiotherapy for stage I lung cancer. Amplification of TCR beta CDR3 from genomic DNA used two-round multiplex PCR. Individual primers that were specific to each TRBV and TRBJ gene served in first-round PCR. TCRdb recomputed calls from the multiplex PCR reads with MiXCR, one row per CDR3 protein. The sample shows more than 9,500 distinct CDR3 sequences, about 35% of them seen only once. The material sequenced was PBMCs, taken before or after stereotactic body radiation therapy (not recorded which). These receptors were obtained from a donor at least 50 years old with non-small cell lung cancer.

This clonotype was observed at least ten times. J is TRBJ2-5 and V is TRBV9, with 15 bases aligning to TRBD2. V lost 4 bases to trimming and J lost 5 bases; unmatched junction nucleotides: 6. Germline CDR1 SGDLS, CDR2 YYNGEE. CDR3 size: 16 residues. CDR3 residues: CASSPGLAGGPETQYF. Here the CDR3 DNA reads TGTGCCAGCAGCCCAGGACTAGCGGGAGGGCCGGAGACCCAGTACTTC.

Ten or more counts support this clonotype. The chain combines TRBV24-1 with TRBJ2-3; D may be TRBD2 (6 bases). In germline, CDR1 is KGHDR, CDR2 SFDVKD. Trimming cost V 4 bases and J 2 bases, with 12 bases left between them. This CDR3 is 15 amino acids long. The CDR3 loop is CATSDPGTDTDTQYF. In nucleotides, the CDR3 is TGTGCCACCAGTGACCCCGGGACTGACACAGATACGCAGTATTTT.

This clonotype has only one observation. The chain joins TRBV5-1 to TRBJ2-2; a possible D gene is TRBD2 (6 bases). V lost 2 bases, J lost 4 bases, and 9 bases lay in between. The CDR3 sequence is 14 residues long. Germline V gives CDR1 SGHRS, CDR2 YFSETQ. This CDR3 reads CASSLTSSTGELFF. DNA for the CDR3: TGCGCCAGCAGCTTAACTAGCAGCACCGGGGAGCTGTTTTTT.

This clonotype has only one observation. With only one base between it and a far larger clone, this is likely a read error. J is TRBJ2-1 and V is TRBV6-9; possible D gene TRBD2, 5 bases. Per the germline V gene, CDR1 is MNHGY and CDR2 is SVAAGI. There are 17 residues in the CDR3. In DNA form, the CDR3 reads TGTGCCAGCAGTTACTCAGGTTCTAGAGGGATCTACAATGAGCAGTCCTTC. Translated, it gives CASSYSGSRGIYNEQSF.

With regard to this clonotype: The junction and the germline gene differ at one end; a read error may be behind it. The V gene is TRBV6-5, the J gene TRBJ2-1; D is unclear. Germline V gives CDR1 MNHEY, CDR2 SVGAGI. CDR3 length: 14 amino acids. CDR3 nucleotides: TGTGCCAGCAGTTACTGGACCGTATACAGTGAGCAGTTCTTC. Protein sequence: CASSYWTVYSEQFF.

This clonotype was counted many times. The chain carries TRBV9 and TRBJ2-1; D gene ambiguous. The germline gives CDR1 SGDLS, CDR2 YYNGEE. With 1 base removed from V and 8 bases from J, the gap between germline ends came to 10 bases. This CDR3 is built from 13 residues. CDR3 sequence: CASSVFVRDEQFF. The CDR3 DNA follows: TGTGCCAGCAGCGTATTCGTACGGGATGAGCAGTTCTTC.

This clonotype occurred many times. The gene calls are TRBV12-3 or TRBV12-4 and TRBJ2-1; D is unresolved. Trimming removed 6 bases from V and 2 bases from J, with 14 bases in between. This CDR3 is 15 amino acids long. CDR3 DNA: TGTGCCAGCAGAGACCGTTCAGGCCCCTACAATGAGCAGTTCTTC. Its translation: CASRDRSGPYNEQFF.

This clonotype came up many times. The chain employs TRBV20-1 and TRBJ2-2; no firm D call. There are 16 residues in the CDR3. Germline V lookup: CDR1 DFQATT, CDR2 SNEGSKA (reference sequence). V lost 0 bases to trimming and J lost 6 bases, with 17 bases between them. CDR3 loop: CSARENSESPAGELFF. CDR3 in DNA: TGCAGTGCTAGAGAAAATTCAGAGTCACCGGCCGGGGAGCTGTTTTTT.

In this sample, this clonotype turned up many times. The rearrangement links TRBV11-2 to TRBJ2-5; D is unclear. Trimming took 5 bases from V and 0 from J, leaving 19 bases between them. CDR3 size: 17 residues. Germline V gene sequence: CDR1 SGHAT, CDR2 FQNNGV. The CDR3 region is CASSPRSGRPNQETQYF. Here the CDR3 DNA reads TGTGCCAGCAGCCCGCGGTCTGGGCGGCCCAACCAAGAGACCCAGTACTTC.

This clonotype was picked up many times. The chain links TRBV2 to TRBJ1-5; 7 positions agree with TRBD1. The CDR3 runs to 17 residues. Per the germline V gene, CDR1 is SNHLY and CDR2 is FYNNEI. V was pared by 1 base and J by 0 bases, with 6 bases of the junction left unmatched. The CDR3 sequence: CASSEVGRGNSNQPQHF. Written as DNA, the CDR3 is TGTGCCAGCAGTGAAGTGGGCAGGGGGAATAGCAATCAGCCCCAGCATTTT.

There are many counts of this clonotype. The chain uses TRBV5-6 and TRBJ1-6, with D possibly TRBD1 on 5 matching bases. Germline V gene sequence: CDR1 SGHDT, CDR2 YYEEEE. This CDR3 has 14 amino acids. Trimming took 5 bases from V and 9 from J, leaving 15 bases between them. The CDR3 protein is CASRSGGFRSPLHF. The CDR3 DNA follows: TGTGCCAGCAGGTCGGGGGGTTTTCGTTCACCCCTCCACTTT.

This clonotype was found a few times. The rearrangement uses TRBV5-4 and TRBJ2-7, with D maybe TRBD1 (5 bases). Germline CDR1 SGHNT, CDR2 YYREEE (reference sequence). The CDR3 extends over 13 amino acids. V was clipped by 5 bases and J by 4 bases, with 13 bases between them. In nucleotides, the CDR3 is TGTGCCAGCAGGGTGGCAGGGCGATACGAGCAGTACGTC. Amino acid sequence: CASRVAGRYEQYV.

This clonotype has at least ten counts. The V gene is TRBV6-1, the J gene TRBJ2-6; D is possibly TRBD1 (6 bases). Trimming stripped 6 bases from V and 0 bases from J, with 15 bases between. The CDR3 spans 17 residues. Germline V gene sequence: CDR1 MNHNS, CDR2 SASEGT. The CDR3 loop reads CASRAWTEISGANVLTF. As DNA, the CDR3 is TGTGCCAGCAGGGCCTGGACAGAAATCTCTGGGGCCAACGTCCTGACTTTC.

To note about this clonotype: One end of the junction is discordant with germline, which a read error may explain. The chain couples TRBV28 to TRBJ1-6; perhaps TRBD1 as D (5 bases). The CDR3 runs 14 residues. CDR1 is MDHEN and CDR2 is SYDVKM in the germline V gene. The CDR3 loop is CASSSGKGNSPLHF. The CDR3, as DNA: TGTGCCAGCAGTTCCGGAAAGGGGAATTCACCACTCCACTTT.

At least ten counts were recorded for this clonotype. This could be a read error, since a much larger clone is one nucleotide away. V and J are TRBV24-1 and TRBJ2-2, with TRBD1 matching 7 bases. The CDR3 totals 16 residues. Germline loops: CDR1 KGHDR, CDR2 SFDVKD. Here the CDR3 reads CATSEDSGQKTGEPFF. The CDR3 DNA reads as TGTGCCACCAGTGAAGATTCGGGACAGAAAACCGGGGAGCCGTTTTTT.

The count of this clonotype is one. The V and J genes are TRBV27 and TRBJ1-4; D is perhaps TRBD1 (5 bases). The CDR3 is 16 residues long. Germline V gene data show CDR1 as MNHEY and CDR2 as SMNVEV (reference sequence). Trimming took off 6 bases at V and 6 bases at J, with 20 bases between the two ends. CDR3 in amino acids: CASRLRRRDRDEKLFF. The CDR3 DNA is TGTGCCAGCAGATTACGCCGACGTGACAGAGATGAAAAACTGTTTTTT.

In its sample, this clonotype was seen many times. The genes are TRBV27 and TRBJ1-1, with D possibly TRBD1 on 6 matching bases. The CDR3 sequence is 14 residues long. Between the trimmed V and J ends, which lost 1 base and 8 bases, there was a span of 14 bases. The germline V gene encodes CDR1 MNHEY and CDR2 SMNVEV (reference sequence). The CDR3 DNA reads as TGTGCCAGCAGTTTATTGACCAGGGGCTCAGAAGCTTTCTTT. This sequence encodes CASSLLTRGSEAFF.

This clonotype was detected many times. The genes are TRBV10-3 and TRBJ2-2; D is perhaps TRBD1 (5 bases). CDR1 and CDR2 from the germline V gene are ENHRY and SYGVKD. The CDR3 consists of 15 residues. V lost 1 base to trimming and J lost 4 bases, with 10 bases between them. The DNA for the CDR3 is TGTGCCATCAGTGAGTTCCAGGGCCTCACCGGGGAGCTGTTTTTT. Translating gives CAISEFQGLTGELFF.

This clonotype was detected ten times or more. V gene TRBV19 combines with J gene TRBJ2-3; 10 bases line up with TRBD2. This CDR3 comprises 13 residues. Germline trimming cut 5 bases from V and 6 bases from J; bases unmatched to any gene: 2. Germline CDR1 reads LNHDA; CDR2 reads SQIVND (reference sequence). The CDR3 region has the DNA TGTGCCAGTAGTCCGGGACTAGCGGATACGCAGTATTTT. Amino acid sequence: CASSPGLADTQYF.

Details on this clonotype: Since a far larger clone is one base different, this is likely a read error. The rearrangement links TRBV12-3 or TRBV12-4 to TRBJ2-5; no reliable D call. The DNA end is a closer match to TRBJ2-1, so the J assignment may be wrong. This CDR3 is built from 11 residues. The DNA of the CDR3 is TGTGCCAGCAGTTCTTTGGGTGAGCAGTTCTTC. This encodes CASSSLGEQFF.

The chain recombines TRBV9 with TRBJ2-7; a possible D gene is TRBD2 (5 bases). Trimming took 0 bases from V and 1 from J, leaving 8 bases between them. This CDR3 comprises 14 residues. Germline V gene sequence: CDR1 SGDLS, CDR2 YYNGEE. This CDR3 reads CASSVDGDSYEQYF. The CDR3, as DNA: TGTGCCAGCAGCGTAGACGGGGATTCCTACGAGCAGTACTTC.

This clonotype was counted a few times. This chain joins TRBV5-1 and TRBJ2-7; maybe TRBD1 (5 bases). This CDR3 has 15 amino acids. Trimming pared 1 base from V and 3 bases from J, leaving 14 bases between. Germline CDR1 reads SGHRS; CDR2 reads YFSETQ. The CDR3: CASSLSAGIVYEQYF. CDR3 coding DNA: TGCGCCAGCAGCTTGAGTGCAGGGATCGTCTACGAGCAGTACTTC.

This clonotype was recorded many times. The genes are TRBV20-1 and TRBJ1-1; 8 bases align to TRBD1. This CDR3 spans 13 amino acids. Germline V CDR1 and CDR2: DFQATT, SNEGSKA (reference sequence). Trimming removed 4 bases from V and 8 bases from J; junction bases left unmatched: 9. Here the CDR3 reads CSAKAGTGGEAFF. CDR3 coding DNA: TGCAGTGCTAAGGCCGGGACAGGCGGAGAAGCTTTCTTT.

By frequency in the sample, this clonotype is medium-sized (0.01 to 0.1%). The chain links TRBV7-9 to TRBJ2-3, with 12 bases matching TRBD2. Germline assignment: CDR1 SEHNR and CDR2 FQNEAQ (reference sequence). The CDR3 is 17 residues long. V trimming: 2 bases; J trimming: 2 bases; junction bases outside the gene matches: 5. The CDR3 is CASSLKLAGGLTDTQYF. CDR3 DNA sequence: TGTGCCAGCAGCTTAAAACTAGCGGGGGGCCTCACAGATACGCAGTATTTT. Variable domain in full (rest from reference TRBV7-9 and TRBJ2-3): DTGVSQNPRHKITKRGQNVTFRCDPISEHNRLYWYRQTLGQGPEFLTYFQNEAQLEKSRLLSDRFSAERPKGSFSTLEIQRTEQGDSAMYLCASSLKLAGGLTDTQYFGPGTRLTVL.